Each of the 2 T cell receptor beta chains below was sequenced from the same sample in a study of T cell responses to AZD1222 COVID-19 vaccine. Repertoires were generated with immunoSEQ multiplex PCR, while TCRdb's copy carries only in-frame clones and drops some. The table has around 120,000 clones, 70% to 90% seen once. Sample: peripheral blood, taken on day 0 of AZD1222 vaccination. These receptor sequences come from an adult in good health.

This chain links TRBV6-5 with TRBJ1-6; no definite D call. V dropped 5 bases and J dropped 0 bases, with 8 bases sitting between them. This CDR3 region has 15 residues. Germline V gene sequence: CDR1 MNHEY, CDR2 SVGAGI. This chain's CDR3 is CASSTESSYNSPLHF. The CDR3 DNA reads TGTGCCAGCAGTACAGAGAGCTCCTATAATTCACCCCTCCACTTT.

The chain is built from TRBV5-5 and TRBJ2-5; 14 bases align to TRBD2. The CDR3 has 16 amino acids. The germline CDR1 and CDR2 sequences are SGHKS and YYEKEE (reference sequence). Trimming took 6 bases from V and 4 from J; bases not matched to a gene: 8. CDR3: CASIETSGGARETQYF. CDR3 DNA: TGTGCCAGCATCGAGACTAGCGGGGGGGCGAGAGAGACCCAGTACTTC.